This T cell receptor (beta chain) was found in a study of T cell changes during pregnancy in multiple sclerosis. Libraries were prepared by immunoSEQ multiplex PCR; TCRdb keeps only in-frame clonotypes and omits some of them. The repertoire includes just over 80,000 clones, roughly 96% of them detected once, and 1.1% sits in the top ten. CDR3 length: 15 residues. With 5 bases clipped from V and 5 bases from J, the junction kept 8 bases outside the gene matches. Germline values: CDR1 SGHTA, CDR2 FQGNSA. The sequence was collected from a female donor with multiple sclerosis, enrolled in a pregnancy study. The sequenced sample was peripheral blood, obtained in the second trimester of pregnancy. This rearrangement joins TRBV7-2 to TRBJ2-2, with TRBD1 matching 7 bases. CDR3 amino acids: CASSLTGMVTGELFF. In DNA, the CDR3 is TGTGCCAGCAGCCTGACAGGGATGGTAACCGGGGAGCTGTTTTTT.